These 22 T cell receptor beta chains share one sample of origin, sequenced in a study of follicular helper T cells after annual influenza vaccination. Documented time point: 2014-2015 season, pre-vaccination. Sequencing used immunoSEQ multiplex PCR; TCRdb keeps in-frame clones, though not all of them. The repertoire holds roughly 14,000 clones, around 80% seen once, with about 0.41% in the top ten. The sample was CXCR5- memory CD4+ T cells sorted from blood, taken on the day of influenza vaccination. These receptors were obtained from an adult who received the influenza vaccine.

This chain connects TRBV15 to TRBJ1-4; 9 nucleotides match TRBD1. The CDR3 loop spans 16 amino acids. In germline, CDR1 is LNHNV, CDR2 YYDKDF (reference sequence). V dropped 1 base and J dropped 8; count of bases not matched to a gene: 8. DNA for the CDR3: TGTGCCACCAGCAGAGTAGGGACAGGGCTTCGCGAAAAACTGTTTTTT. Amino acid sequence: CATSRVGTGLREKLFF.

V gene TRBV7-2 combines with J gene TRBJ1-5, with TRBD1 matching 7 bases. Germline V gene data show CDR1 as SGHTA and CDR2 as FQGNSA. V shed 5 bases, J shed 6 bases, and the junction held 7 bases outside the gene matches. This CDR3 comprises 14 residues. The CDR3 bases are TGTGCCAGCAGCCCAGGACAGGCGGGTCAGCCCCAGCATTTT. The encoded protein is CASSPGQAGQPQHF.

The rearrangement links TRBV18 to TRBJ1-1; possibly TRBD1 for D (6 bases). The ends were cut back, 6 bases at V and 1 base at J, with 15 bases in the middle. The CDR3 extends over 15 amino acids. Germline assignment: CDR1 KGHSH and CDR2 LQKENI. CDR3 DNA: TGTGCCAGCTCGGGTCGCGGGACAACGAACACTGAAGCTTTCTTT. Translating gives CASSGRGTTNTEAFF.

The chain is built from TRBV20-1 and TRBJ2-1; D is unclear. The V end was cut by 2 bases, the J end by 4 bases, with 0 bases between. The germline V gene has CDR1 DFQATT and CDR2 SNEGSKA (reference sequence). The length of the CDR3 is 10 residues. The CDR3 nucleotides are TGCAGTGCTAGATACAATGAGCAGTTCTTC. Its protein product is CSARYNEQFF.

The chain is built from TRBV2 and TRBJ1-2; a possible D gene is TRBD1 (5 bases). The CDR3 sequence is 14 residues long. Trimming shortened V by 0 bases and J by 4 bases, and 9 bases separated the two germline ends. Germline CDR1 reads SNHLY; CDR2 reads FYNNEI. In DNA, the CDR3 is TGTGCCAGCAGTGAAGCACAGGTGGTCTATGGCTACACCTTC. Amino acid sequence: CASSEAQVVYGYTF.

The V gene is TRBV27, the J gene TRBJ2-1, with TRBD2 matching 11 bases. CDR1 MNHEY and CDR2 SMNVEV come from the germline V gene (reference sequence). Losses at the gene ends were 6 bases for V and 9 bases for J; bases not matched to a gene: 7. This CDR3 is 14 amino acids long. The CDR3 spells CASRSSGGLREQFF. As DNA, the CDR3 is TGTGCCAGCAGATCTAGCGGGGGGCTACGTGAGCAGTTCTTC.

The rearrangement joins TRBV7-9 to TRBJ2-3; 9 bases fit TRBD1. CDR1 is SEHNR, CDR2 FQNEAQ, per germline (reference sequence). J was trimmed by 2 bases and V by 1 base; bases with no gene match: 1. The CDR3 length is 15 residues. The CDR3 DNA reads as TGTGCCAGCAGCTTAGGGGACAGGGACACAGATACGCAGTATTTT. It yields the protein CASSLGDRDTDTQYF.

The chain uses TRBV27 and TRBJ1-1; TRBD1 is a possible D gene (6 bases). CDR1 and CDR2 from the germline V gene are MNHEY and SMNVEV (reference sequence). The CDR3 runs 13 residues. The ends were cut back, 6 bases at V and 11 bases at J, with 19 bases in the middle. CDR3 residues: CASSLPGGGRAFF. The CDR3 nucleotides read TGTGCCAGCAGCTTACCTGGCGGGGGGCGCGCTTTCTTT.

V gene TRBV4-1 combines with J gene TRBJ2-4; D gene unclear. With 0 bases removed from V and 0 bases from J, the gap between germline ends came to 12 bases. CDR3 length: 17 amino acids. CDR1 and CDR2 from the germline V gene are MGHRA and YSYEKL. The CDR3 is CASSQDLTSLAKNIQYF. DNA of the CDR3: TGCGCCAGCAGCCAAGATTTGACATCGCTAGCCAAAAACATTCAGTACTTC.

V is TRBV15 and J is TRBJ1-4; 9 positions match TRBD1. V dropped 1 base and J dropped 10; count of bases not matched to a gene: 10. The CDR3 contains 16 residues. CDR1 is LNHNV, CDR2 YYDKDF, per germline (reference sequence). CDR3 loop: CATSRGVGQGGGKLFF. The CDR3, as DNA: TGTGCCACCAGCAGAGGGGTGGGACAGGGAGGCGGAAAACTGTTTTTT.

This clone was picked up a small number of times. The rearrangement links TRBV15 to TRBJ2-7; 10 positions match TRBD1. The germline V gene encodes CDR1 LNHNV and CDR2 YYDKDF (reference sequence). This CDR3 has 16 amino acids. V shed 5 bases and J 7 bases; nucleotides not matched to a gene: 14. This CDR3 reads CATSGAYGTGAGEQYF. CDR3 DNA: TGTGCCACCAGCGGTGCATACGGGACAGGGGCCGGGGAGCAGTACTTC.

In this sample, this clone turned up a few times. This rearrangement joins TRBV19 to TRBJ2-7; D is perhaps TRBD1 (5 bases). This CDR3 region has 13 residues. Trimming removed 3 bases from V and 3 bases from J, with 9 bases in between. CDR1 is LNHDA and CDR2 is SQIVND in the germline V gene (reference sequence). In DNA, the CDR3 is TGTGCCAGTAGTATCCCAGGGCTCTACGAGCAGTACTTC. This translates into CASSIPGLYEQYF.

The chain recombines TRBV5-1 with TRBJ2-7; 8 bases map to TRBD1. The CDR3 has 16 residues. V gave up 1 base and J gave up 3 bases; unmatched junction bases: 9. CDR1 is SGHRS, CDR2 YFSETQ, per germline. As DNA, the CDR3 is TGCGCCAGCAGCTTGATAGGGGGACAGGTTTACTACGAGCAGTACTTC. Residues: CASSLIGGQVYYEQYF.

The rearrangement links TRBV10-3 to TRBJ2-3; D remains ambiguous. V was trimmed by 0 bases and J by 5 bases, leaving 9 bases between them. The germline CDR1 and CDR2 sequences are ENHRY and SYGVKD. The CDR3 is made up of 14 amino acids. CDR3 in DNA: TGTGCCATCAGTGAGTCGGCGGAGCGAGATACGCAGTATTTT. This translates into CAISESAERDTQYF.

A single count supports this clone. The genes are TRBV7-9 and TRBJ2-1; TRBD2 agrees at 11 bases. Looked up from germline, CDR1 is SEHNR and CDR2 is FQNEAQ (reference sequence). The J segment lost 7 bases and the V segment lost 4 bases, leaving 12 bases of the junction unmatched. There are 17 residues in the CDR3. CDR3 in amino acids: CASSWGIAGGPLNEQFF. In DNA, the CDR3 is TGTGCCAGCAGCTGGGGCATAGCGGGGGGGCCGCTTAATGAGCAGTTCTTC.

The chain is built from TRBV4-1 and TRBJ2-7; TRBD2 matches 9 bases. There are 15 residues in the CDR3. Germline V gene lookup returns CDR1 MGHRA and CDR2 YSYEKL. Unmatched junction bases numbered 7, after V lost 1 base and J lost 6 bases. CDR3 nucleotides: TGCGCCAGCAGCCAAGGGGGCGGGGGGGGGCGCGAGCAGTACTTC. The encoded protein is CASSQGGGGGREQYF.

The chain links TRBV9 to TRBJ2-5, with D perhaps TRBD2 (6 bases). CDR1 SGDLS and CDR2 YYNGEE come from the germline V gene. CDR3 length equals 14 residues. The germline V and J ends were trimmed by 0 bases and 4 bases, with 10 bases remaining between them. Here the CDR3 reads CASSVGPGVETQYF. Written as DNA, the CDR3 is TGTGCCAGCAGCGTAGGTCCGGGGGTAGAGACCCAGTACTTC.

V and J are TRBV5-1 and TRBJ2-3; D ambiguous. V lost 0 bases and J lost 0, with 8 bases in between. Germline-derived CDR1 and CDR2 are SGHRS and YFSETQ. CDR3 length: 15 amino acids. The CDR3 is CASSLVPSSTDTQYF. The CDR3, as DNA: TGCGCCAGCAGCTTGGTGCCCTCTAGCACAGATACGCAGTATTTT.

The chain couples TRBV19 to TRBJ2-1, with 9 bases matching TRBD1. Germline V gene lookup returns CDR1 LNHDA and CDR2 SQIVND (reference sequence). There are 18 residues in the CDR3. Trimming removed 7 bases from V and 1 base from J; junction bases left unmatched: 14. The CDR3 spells CASTPGTGMVGSYNEQFF. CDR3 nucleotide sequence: TGTGCCAGTACCCCGGGGACAGGGATGGTAGGGTCCTACAATGAGCAGTTCTTC.

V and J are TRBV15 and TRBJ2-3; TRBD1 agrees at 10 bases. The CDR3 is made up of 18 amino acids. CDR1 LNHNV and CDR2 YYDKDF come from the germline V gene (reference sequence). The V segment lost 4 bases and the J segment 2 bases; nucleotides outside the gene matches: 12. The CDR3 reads CATSKTRQGAPLTDTQYF. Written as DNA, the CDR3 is TGTGCCACCAGCAAAACTCGACAGGGGGCCCCCCTCACAGATACGCAGTATTTT.

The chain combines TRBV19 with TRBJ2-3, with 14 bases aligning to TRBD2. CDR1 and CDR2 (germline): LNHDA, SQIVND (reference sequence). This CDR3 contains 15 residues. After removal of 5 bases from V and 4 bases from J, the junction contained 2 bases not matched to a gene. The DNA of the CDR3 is TGTGCCAGTAGTCCGACTAGCGGGGGGGCAGATACGCAGTATTTT. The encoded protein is CASSPTSGGADTQYF.

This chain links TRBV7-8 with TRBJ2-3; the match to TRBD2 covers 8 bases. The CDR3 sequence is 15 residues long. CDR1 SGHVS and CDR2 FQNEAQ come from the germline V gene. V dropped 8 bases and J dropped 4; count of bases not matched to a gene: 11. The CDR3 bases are TGTGCCAGCTGTGGACTAGCATTTGGATCAGATACGCAGTATTTT. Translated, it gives CASCGLAFGSDTQYF.